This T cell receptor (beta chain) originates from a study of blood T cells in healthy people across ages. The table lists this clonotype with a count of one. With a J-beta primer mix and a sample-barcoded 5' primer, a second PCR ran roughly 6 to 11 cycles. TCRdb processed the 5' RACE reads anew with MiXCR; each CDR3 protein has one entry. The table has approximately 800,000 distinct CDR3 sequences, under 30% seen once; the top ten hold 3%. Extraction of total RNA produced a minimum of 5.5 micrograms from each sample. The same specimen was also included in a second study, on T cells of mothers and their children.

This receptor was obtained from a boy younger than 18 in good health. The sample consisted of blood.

Here the CDR3 reads CASSESVRTQETQYF. DNA of the CDR3: TGTGCCAGCAGTGAAAGTGTCAGAACTCAAGAGACCCAGTACTTC. This chain joins TRBV6-1 and TRBJ2-5, with no clear D. This CDR3 comprises 15 residues. Trimming cost V 2 bases and J 2 bases, with 12 bases left between them. Per the germline V gene, CDR1 is MNHNS and CDR2 is SASEGT.